Given below is one T cell receptor beta chain in context. Its antigen remains unknown. The sample comes from a study of T cell repertoires in cytomegalovirus infection. Study summary: CMV epitopes that were recently identified and HLA-C-restricted were used alongside well-studied HLA-B-restricted ones.

Notes on the study in general: The study identified carriers of CMV plus the relevant HLA from cumulative public TCR beta family frequency. In two of eight donors, the top clonotype was HLA-C-restricted CMV-specific.

TCRdb reanalysed the reads using MiXCR and keeps one entry per CDR3 protein. The table includes hundreds of thousands of distinct CDR3 sequences, roughly 42% detected once. The CDR3 consists of 16 residues. V was pared by 5 bases and J by 0 bases, with 14 bases between. This chain connects TRBV12-3 or TRBV12-4 to TRBJ1-3, with D possibly being TRBD1 (5 bases). The source material was cultured PBMCs, sampled from culture after CMV antigen stimulation. This TCR was recovered from a human donor in good health (CMV status not recorded). Some clones in this sample may be carry-over from other donors' samples. CDR3 sequence: CASSPRRQISGNTIYF. As DNA, the CDR3 is TGTGCCAGCAGTCCACGCAGACAGATCTCTGGAAACACCATATATTTT.